The clone carrying this T cell receptor (beta chain) turned up a few times. Its specificity is unknown. TCRdb recomputed calls from the 5' RACE reads with MiXCR, one row per CDR3 protein. Among about 240,000 distinct CDR3 sequences listed, about 10% were seen once. This CDR3 is built from 17 residues. Trimming removed 2 bases from V and 0 bases from J, with 11 bases in between. The data originate from a study of CD8 T cells in ankylosing spondylitis. General study findings and limits: Researchers reportedly found disease-linked clones significantly enriched in matched ankylosing spondylitis synovial fluid.

This TCR derives from a male donor with ankylosing spondylitis or in good health (not recorded which). Input material: blood, either unsorted or a sorted T cell fraction (not recorded which). The chain employs TRBV12-3 or TRBV12-4 and TRBJ2-6; no clear D. In nucleotides, the CDR3 is TGTGCCAGCAGTTTAAGTCCCGCTGTCTCTGGGGCCAACGTCCTGACTTTC. It encodes CASSLSPAVSGANVLTF.